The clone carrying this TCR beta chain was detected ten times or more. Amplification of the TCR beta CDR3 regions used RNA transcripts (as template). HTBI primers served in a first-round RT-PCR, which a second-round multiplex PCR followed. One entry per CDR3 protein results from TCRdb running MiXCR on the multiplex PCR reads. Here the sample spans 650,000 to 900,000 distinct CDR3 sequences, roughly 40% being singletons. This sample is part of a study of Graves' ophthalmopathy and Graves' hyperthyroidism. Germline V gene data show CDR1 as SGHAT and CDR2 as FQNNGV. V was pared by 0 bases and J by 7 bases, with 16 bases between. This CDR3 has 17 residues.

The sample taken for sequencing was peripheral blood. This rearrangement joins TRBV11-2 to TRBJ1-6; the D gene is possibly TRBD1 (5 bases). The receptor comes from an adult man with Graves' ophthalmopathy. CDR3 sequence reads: CASSLDHGGRVNSPLHF. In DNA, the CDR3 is TGTGCCAGCAGCTTAGATCATGGTGGCAGGGTGAATTCACCCCTCCACTTT.